There are a few counts of the clone carrying this T cell receptor beta chain. The antigen remains unidentified. The conserved phenylalanine or tryptophan is not found at the CDR3 terminus, so this likely reflects a read error. The DNA is omitted, as the CDR3 cannot be located on it reliably, and the CDR3 follows TCRdb's listing. The sample is drawn from a study of T-cell memory formation after mild COVID-19. Whole-study findings and limits: Clones contracting across day 15 to 85 had a balanced CD4/CD8 profile; later expanding clones leaned CD4+. Cross-reactive memory apparently joined, as some responding clones appeared in pre-infection memory.

TCRdb analysed the 5' RACE reads with MiXCR anew, one entry per CDR3 protein. The sample lists 65,000 to 95,000 distinct CDR3 sequences, around 13% occurring once. Ends included, the CDR3 has 9 residues. This TCR was sampled from a man aged 18 to 30 who had mild COVID-19 (a few samples of this study predate the infection). Cell type and time point are not known. This chain joins TRBV21-1 and TRBJ2-7. TRBV21-1 is given as a pseudogene. The sequenced material came from PBMCs or a T cell subset sorted from them (not recorded which). This CDR3 reads CASSPVASA.